This TCR beta chain was captured in a study of T cell responses to AZD1222 COVID-19 vaccine. Study-level findings and limits: Reports indicate that nearly half of spike-specific TCRs are directed at unmutated variant regions. Repertoire sampling occurred only after the peak T cell response. Baseline testing showed seropositivity in only six or seven AZD1222 recipients.

Profiling relied on immunoSEQ multiplex PCR, and the TCRdb table lists in-frame clones only, not all of them. This sample has under 130,000 clones, with approximately 96% found just once. This CDR3 contains 15 residues. Germline assignment: CDR1 LNHDA and CDR2 SQIVND (reference sequence). V was clipped by 8 bases and J by 0 bases, with 14 bases between them. This clone was recorded only once. Its target is not known. Here the sequenced sample was peripheral blood, taken on day 0 of AZD1222 vaccination. This TCR was sampled from an adult in good health. The chain is built from TRBV19 and TRBJ1-3; D remains unclear. DNA for the CDR3: TGTGCCAGTGTGCCTCTGGGAATCTCTGGAAACACCATATATTTT. Its translation: CASVPLGISGNTIYF. Full variable domain (remainder filled in from reference TRBV19 and TRBJ1-3): DGGITQSPKYLFRKEGQNVTLSCEQNLNHDAMYWYRQDPGQGLRLIYYSQIVNDFQKGDIAEGYSVSREKKESFPLTVTSAQKNPTAFYLCASVPLGISGNTIYFGEGSWLTVV.